The text below deals with one T cell receptor beta chain. Its antigen is not known. V lost 10 bases, J lost 5 bases, and 19 bases lay in between. The germline gives CDR1 ENHRY, CDR2 SYGVKD. The CDR3 covers 14 residues. The data were obtained in a study of metastatic and nonmetastatic thyroid tumors. Study conclusions and caveats: Compared with benign nodules, malignant thyroid tumors were reported to have significantly higher TCR beta diversity in both blood and tumor.

All patients were treatment-naive before thyroid surgery. With MiXCR, TCRdb reprocessed the PCR reads. The profile shows fewer than 35,000 clones, 15% to 20% of them singletons. This TCR was recovered from a male donor with papillary thyroid cancer or a benign thyroid nodule (not recorded which). Some clones in this sample may be carry-over from other donors' samples. The specimen was blood. The genes are TRBV10-3 and TRBJ2-3; TRBD1 might be the D (6 bases). This CDR3 is CASQGTTAVDTQYF. The CDR3 nucleotides are TGTGCCAGCCAAGGGACAACGGCGGTAGATACGCAGTATTTT.